Below, one TCR beta chain is given with its context. This CDR3 spans 15 amino acids. The ends were cut back, 4 bases at V and 4 bases at J, with 17 bases in the middle. The germline gives CDR1 SGHRS, CDR2 YFSETQ. Reverse transcription of roughly 0.5 to 1 ug RNA used random hexamers. MiXCR was run by TCRdb on the immunoSEQ multiplex PCR reads, yielding one entry per CDR3 protein. The table includes tens of thousands of distinct CDR3 sequences, 95% to 96% detected once. The sample is drawn from a study of CD8 T cells in Susac syndrome. Sample: CD8+ T cells from PBMCs. The clonotype comes from a human donor with Susac syndrome. This sequence joins TRBV5-1 and TRBJ1-1, with D tentatively TRBD1 (5 bases). The CDR3 sequence: CASSDFQGLTTEAFF. CDR3 nucleotide sequence: TGCGCCAGCAGCGACTTCCAGGGATTGACCACTGAAGCTTTCTTT. The variable domain in full, completed from reference TRBV5-1 and TRBJ1-1, reads KAGVTQTPRYLIKTRGQQVTLSCSPISGHRSVSWYQQTPGQGLQFLFEYFSETQRNKGNFPGRFSGRQFSNSRSEMNVSTLELGDSALYLCASSDFQGLTTEAFFGQGTRLTVV.